These T cell receptor beta chains were read from a single sample in a study of beta chain features in type 1 diabetes. Assay used: immunoSEQ multiplex PCR; TCRdb lists only in-frame clones, some missing. The table has approximately 360,000 clones, roughly 13% seen once; the top ten hold about 0.01%. Sequenced sample: naive CD4+ T cells from blood. The source is a woman aged 18-35 years with type 1 diabetes. Each CDR3 is given with its conserved first and last residue. Each record gives: V gene, clone size, D gene, J gene, CDR3 length, CDR3 DNA, CDR3 protein. D genes are given only for firm matches. Some rows mark clone size as missing; the rest say once, few, many or name a class of expanded clone.

TRBV7-9	few	NA	TRBJ1-5	13	TGTGCCAGCAGCGCCCAGGGATATCAGCCCCAGCATTTT	CASSAQGYQPQHF
TRBV7-2	NA	TRBD2	TRBJ2-1	15	TGTGCCAGCAGCTCTGGGGACTACCGGGAGGTTGAGCAGTTCTTC	CASSSGDYREVEQFF
TRBV18	few	TRBD2	TRBJ2-1	15	TGTGCCAGCTCACCCCGGGGGGGTCTGTTCGATGAGCAGTTCTTC	CASSPRGGLFDEQFF
TRBV7-2	few	NA	TRBJ2-3	13	TGTGCCAGCAGATTTACAGGGACAGATACGCAGTATTTT	CASRFTGTDTQYF
TRBV25-1	NA	NA	TRBJ1-6	13	TGTGCCAGTAGTAGGGGAAATAATTCACCCCTCCACTTT	CASSRGNNSPLHF
TRBV9	few	TRBD2	TRBJ2-1	15	TGTGCCAGCAGCGCCTCCCTCGGGGGGGGGAGGGAGCAGTTCTTC	CASSASLGGGREQFF
TRBV2	few	NA	TRBJ2-7	14	TGTGCCAGCAGACTTAGGGGCTCTTCCCTCGAGCAGTACTTC	CASRLRGSSLEQYF
TRBV11-2	few	NA	TRBJ2-1	12	TGTGCCAGCAGTCCCTGGTGGGCTGAGCAGTTCTTC	CASSPWWAEQFF
TRBV19	NA	NA	TRBJ1-2	13	TGTGCCAGCCCCTTCGAGTTTAACTATGGCTACACCTTC	CASPFEFNYGYTF
TRBV30	few	TRBD1	TRBJ1-1	13	TGTGCCTGGAGCCAACAGGGGAGCACTGAAGCTTTCTTT	CAWSQQGSTEAFF
TRBV6-5	NA	NA	TRBJ2-7	14	TGTGCCAGCAGTTACTCGCCGCCAGGGAAAGGTCTGTACTTC	CASSYSPPGKGLYF
TRBV29-1	NA	TRBD1	TRBJ1-1	14	TGCAGCGTCGGACAGGGTGGGGGAAACACTGAAGCTTTCTTT	CSVGQGGGNTEAFF
TRBV7-6	few	NA	TRBJ2-3	13	TGTGCCAGCAGCTTAGGGGGCCGGGATACGCAGTATTTT	CASSLGGRDTQYF
TRBV28	few	TRBD1	TRBJ2-2	15	TGTGCCAGCAGTCCAGGACAGGGGGCAGTCGGGGAGCTGTTTTTT	CASSPGQGAVGELFF
TRBV7-2	few	TRBD2	TRBJ2-1	16	TGTGCCAGCAGCCCAGCGGGAGCAGGCACCTACAATGAGCAGTTCTTC	CASSPAGAGTYNEQFF
TRBV30	few	NA	TRBJ2-3	13	TGTGCCTGGTGTAGCGGCAGCACAGATACGCAGTATTTT	CAWCSGSTDTQYF
TRBV9	few	NA	TRBJ2-3	15	TGTGCCAGCAGCGTAGTAGGACAGACCACAGATACGCAGTATTTT	CASSVVGQTTDTQYF
TRBV5-6	NA	TRBD2	TRBJ2-5	12	TGTGCCAGCAGCCCGGGGGGAGAGACCCAGTACTTC	CASSPGGETQYF
TRBV19	NA	TRBD1	TRBJ1-2	14	TGTGCCAGTAATCCTCCACAGGGGAGCTATGGCTACACCTTC	CASNPPQGSYGYTF
TRBV11-3	NA	NA	TRBJ2-1	16	TGTGCCAGCAGCTCCCCCTTGGCCAAATCCTACAATGAGCAGTTCTTC	CASSSPLAKSYNEQFF
TRBV7-2	few	NA	TRBJ2-3	13	TGTGCCAGCAGCTTACAGGGTTCAGATACGCAGTATTTT	CASSLQGSDTQYF
TRBV20-1	NA	TRBD2	TRBJ2-1	11	TGCGCTTTAGCTCGGGGGGATGAGCAGTTCTTC	CALARGDEQFF
TRBV7-2	few	TRBD2	TRBJ2-4	17	TGTGCCAGCAGCACCTCAGCGGGGGGTGGGGCCAAAAACATTCAGTACTTC	CASSTSAGGGAKNIQYF
TRBV12-5	few	TRBD2	TRBJ2-1	14	TGTGCTAGTGGGGGGACTAGCGGGGGCCACGAGCAGTTCTTC	CASGGTSGGHEQFF
TRBV4-1	few	TRBD2	TRBJ2-5	16	TGCGCCAGCAGCCAGTCCGGGACTAGCGGGAGAGAGACCCAGTACTTC	CASSQSGTSGRETQYF
TRBV5-1	few	NA	TRBJ2-7	13	TGCGCCAGCAGCCCGGGAGTGACAGACGAGCAGTACTTC	CASSPGVTDEQYF
TRBV4-2	few	NA	TRBJ2-1	16	TGTGCCAGCAGCCAAGATTTTGGCGGGAACCACAATGAGCAGTTCTTC	CASSQDFGGNHNEQFF
TRBV29-1	few	TRBD1	TRBJ2-5	13	TGCAGCGTTCGTCCAGGGGGCCCCGAGACCCAGTACTTC	CSVRPGGPETQYF
TRBV28	NA	TRBD1	TRBJ2-3	14	TGTGCCAGCAGTCCCGGGACAGTACCAGATACGCAGTATTTT	CASSPGTVPDTQYF
TRBV4-3	NA	NA	TRBJ2-5	13	TGCGCCAGCAGCCAAGATCTACGGGAGACCCAGTACTTC	CASSQDLRETQYF
TRBV4-1	few	NA	TRBJ2-7	16	TGCGCCAGCAGCCAAGTAACGAGGCAGGGAAGGCTCGAGCAGTACTTC	CASSQVTRQGRLEQYF
TRBV28	few	NA	TRBJ2-1	12	TGTGCCACTCAAGCCCCCTACAATGAGCAGTTCTTC	CATQAPYNEQFF
TRBV5-1	few	NA	TRBJ2-7	13	TGCGCCAGCAGCTTGGATCAGGGTTACGAGCAGTACTTC	CASSLDQGYEQYF
TRBV7-2	NA	NA	TRBJ2-7	14	TGTGCCAGCAGCTCAAACTCGGGGTTCTACGAGCAGTACTTC	CASSSNSGFYEQYF
TRBV7-2	NA	NA	TRBJ2-7	15	TGTGCCAGCAGCTTAGTACAAACACAGAGTGGGGAGCAGTACTTC	CASSLVQTQSGEQYF
TRBV5-6	NA	TRBD2	TRBJ2-3	13	TGTGCCGGGGGGGTTACTAGCACAGATACGCAGTATTTT	CAGGVTSTDTQYF
TRBV30	few	TRBD2	TRBJ2-2	17	TGTGCCTGGGGGACTAGCGGGAAGTGGGGTAGCACCGGGGAGCTGTTTTTT	CAWGTSGKWGSTGELFF
TRBV9	few	TRBD2	TRBJ2-1	16	TGTGCCAGCAGCGTAGGCCTAGCGGCGACCTACAATGAGCAGTTCTTC	CASSVGLAATYNEQFF
TRBV27	NA	NA	TRBJ2-6	15	TGTGCCAGCAGTTTTGGAGGGGCTGGGGCCAACGTCCTGACTTTC	CASSFGGAGANVLTF
TRBV5-6	NA	NA	TRBJ2-3	15	TGTGCCAGCAGCTTGTACCGGGTTCCGTCAGATACGCAGTATTTT	CASSLYRVPSDTQYF
TRBV5-4	NA	NA	TRBJ1-6	15	TGTGCCAGCAGCTTGCCGGGGGGTTATAATTCACCCCTCCACTTT	CASSLPGGYNSPLHF
TRBV2	NA	TRBD2	TRBJ2-7	14	TGTGCCAGCACGGTGAGCGGGAGGCGCTACGAGCAGTACTTC	CASTVSGRRYEQYF
TRBV7-8	NA	TRBD1	TRBJ2-7	14	TGTGCCAGCAGCTCGGGATCGACAGGGACCGAGCAGTACTTC	CASSSGSTGTEQYF
TRBV4-2	NA	NA	TRBJ2-1	14	TGTGCCAGCAGCCAACCGGGACTCCACAATGAGCAGTTCTTC	CASSQPGLHNEQFF
TRBV29-1	NA	NA	TRBJ2-5	12	TGCAGCGCCGGGCCCCAGGGGGAGACCCAGTACTTC	CSAGPQGETQYF
TRBV28	NA	NA	TRBJ2-2	12	TGTGCCAGCAGTTTAATCGCCGGGGAGCTGTTTTTT	CASSLIAGELFF
TRBV29-1	NA	NA	TRBJ1-1	12	TGCAGCGTTGAGGGGGGGAACACTGAAGCTTTCTTT	CSVEGGNTEAFF
TRBV15	few	NA	TRBJ1-4	12	TGTGCCACCAGCCCCCGCGAGGGAAAACTGTTTTTT	CATSPREGKLFF
TRBV28	NA	TRBD1	TRBJ1-5	14	TGTGCCAGCAGTCTCCGACAGGGAATGCAGCCCCAGCATTTT	CASSLRQGMQPQHF
TRBV2	NA	NA	TRBJ1-5	15	TGTGCCAGCACTATGGACAGTTATAGCAATCAGCCCCAGCATTTT	CASTMDSYSNQPQHF
TRBV2	NA	NA	TRBJ2-5	12	TGTGCCAGCAGTGTCAGCAGGGAGACCCAGTACTTC	CASSVSRETQYF